Each of the 28 T cell receptor beta chains below was sequenced from the same sample in a study of breast tumors, draining lymph nodes, adjacent tissues. Via MiXCR, TCRdb re-called the multiplex PCR reads, giving one row per CDR3 protein. The sample has around 130,000 distinct CDR3 sequences, roughly 21% seen once. Samples came from axillary lymph nodes draining the breast cancer. Sequencing was performed on axillary lymph node tissue. The receptors were gathered from a female donor with breast cancer. Some clones in this sample may be carry-over from other donors' samples.

This clonotype was observed once. The rearrangement links TRBV20-1 to TRBJ2-7; 8 bases match TRBD2. CDR1 is DFQATT and CDR2 is SNEGSKA in the germline V gene (reference sequence). V gave up 6 bases and J gave up 2 bases; unmatched junction bases: 9. CDR3 length: 14 residues. CDR3 protein: CSAQPGLVPYEQYF. The CDR3 DNA follows: TGCAGTGCCCAGCCGGGACTAGTCCCCTACGAGCAGTACTTC.

Remarks on this clonotype: Just one base apart from a much larger clone, this may be a read error. The CDR3 DNA is TGTGCCAGTAGTAGGGACATCGACACAGATGCGCAGTATTTT. This gives the protein CASSRDIDTDAQYF. V gene TRBV19 combines with J gene TRBJ2-3, with D maybe TRBD1 (6 bases). From germline, CDR1 is LNHDA and CDR2 SQIVND (reference sequence). The CDR3 is made up of 14 amino acids.

This clonotype was recorded at least ten times. The rearrangement joins TRBV20-1 to TRBJ2-3, with TRBD2 as a possible D gene (5 bases). The V end was cut by 3 bases, the J end by 2 bases, with 12 bases between. Germline V lookup: CDR1 DFQATT, CDR2 SNEGSKA (reference sequence). The CDR3 is 14 residues long. The DNA of the CDR3 is TGCAGTGCTAGCCGGGGAGAGTTCACAGATACGCAGTATTTT. Amino acid sequence: CSASRGEFTDTQYF.

This clonotype was found once. A read error may be the cause here, since a much bigger clone is one base away. The genes are TRBV19 and TRBJ1-4, with unresolved D. This CDR3 is 15 amino acids long. Germline lookup yields CDR1 LNHDA and CDR2 SQIVND (reference sequence). CDR3 sequence: CASSPGRSSNEELFF. The CDR3, as DNA: TGTGCCAGTAGTCCCGGGAGGAGTTCGAATGAAGAACTGTTTTTT. Full variable domain (remainder filled in from reference TRBV19 and TRBJ1-4): DGGITQSPKYLFRKEGQNVTLSCEQNLNHDAMYWYRQDPGQGLRLIYYSQIVNDFQKGDIAEGYSVSREKKESFPLTVTSAQKNPTAFYLCASSPGRSSNEELFFGSGTQLSVL.

This clonotype was picked up a small number of times. The V call is TRBV6-4, the J call TRBJ2-1; D remains unclear. The CDR3 runs to 14 residues. The V and J ends lost 2 bases and 4 bases respectively, with 9 bases between them. Germline assignment: CDR1 MRHNA and CDR2 SNTAGT. The CDR3 here is CASSDPAIYNEQFF. The CDR3 nucleotides read TGTGCCAGCAGTGACCCAGCGATTTACAATGAGCAGTTCTTC.

As regards this clonotype: Just one base apart from a much larger clone, this may be a read error. This rearrangement joins TRBV19 to TRBJ2-5; 7 bases map to TRBD1. CDR1 is LNHDA, CDR2 SQIVND, per germline (reference sequence). This CDR3 region has 15 residues. The CDR3 here is CASRTGAMGQETRYF. CDR3 DNA sequence: TGTGCCAGTAGAACAGGGGCCATGGGGCAAGAGACCCGGTACTTC.

This clonotype occurred many times. The rearrangement uses TRBV20-1 and TRBJ2-7, with TRBD2 as a possible D gene (6 bases). CDR3 length: 13 amino acids. The germline V and J ends were trimmed by 2 bases and 0 bases, with 8 bases remaining between them. CDR1 is DFQATT and CDR2 is SNEGSKA in the germline V gene (reference sequence). This CDR3 reads CSARPGLSYEQYF. The CDR3 DNA reads TGCAGTGCTAGACCGGGACTCTCCTACGAGCAGTACTTC.

In this sample, this clonotype turned up many times. This sequence joins TRBV9 and TRBJ2-1; perhaps D is TRBD1 or TRBD2 (5 bases each). There are 14 residues in the CDR3. Trimming removed 0 bases at V and 10 bases at J, with 14 bases between. Germline V gives CDR1 SGDLS, CDR2 YYNGEE. This CDR3 reads CASSVASGTSEQFF. The CDR3 coding sequence is TGTGCCAGCAGCGTAGCTAGTGGGACCTCCGAGCAGTTCTTC.

This rearrangement joins TRBV30 to TRBJ2-1; no clear D. CDR1 and CDR2 (germline): GTSNPN, SVGIG (reference sequence). V was trimmed by 5 bases and J by 0 bases, leaving 11 bases between them. The CDR3 is made up of 14 amino acids. This CDR3 is CAWAERVSYNEQFF. CDR3 in DNA: TGTGCCTGGGCCGAACGGGTCTCCTACAATGAGCAGTTCTTC.

Comment on this clonotype: A much larger clone lies one base from this, so it may be a read error. The chain links TRBV5-6 to TRBJ1-2, with TRBD1 as a possible D gene (6 bases). Germline CDR1 reads SGHDT; CDR2 reads YYEEEE. The CDR3 covers 13 residues. The CDR3 DNA follows: TGTGCCAACAGCTTGGTACAGGGCGGTGGCTACACCTTC. Translating it yields CANSLVQGGGYTF.

Remarks on this clonotype: One end of the junction varies from germline; a read error may be responsible. The V call is TRBV7-3, the J call TRBJ2-7, with 13 nucleotides matching TRBD2. Germline V gene lookup returns CDR1 SGHTA and CDR2 FQGTGA. The length of the CDR3 is 14 residues. The CDR3 DNA reads as TGTGCCAGCAGCTCGGGACTAGCGGGAACCCGGACAGTCTTC. This sequence encodes CASSSGLAGTRTVF.

This clonotype showed up many times. The chain recombines TRBV19 with TRBJ2-3; 8 positions agree with TRBD2. V shed 5 bases and J 5 bases; nucleotides not matched to a gene: 6. CDR1 is LNHDA and CDR2 is SQIVND in the germline V gene (reference sequence). CDR3 size: 14 residues. CDR3 protein: CASSFGGGRDTQYF. The CDR3 bases are TGTGCCAGTAGTTTCGGGGGGGGGCGAGATACGCAGTATTTT.

This clonotype was counted only a few times. This chain links TRBV27 with TRBJ1-5, with D unclear. The germline V gene has CDR1 MNHEY and CDR2 SMNVEV (reference sequence). The V end lost 3 bases, the J end lost 0 bases, and 15 bases lay between the germline ends. The CDR3 length is 17 residues. Here the CDR3 reads CASSFSPISNSNQPQHF. The DNA for the CDR3 is TGTGCCAGCAGTTTCTCTCCCATCAGCAATAGCAATCAGCCCCAGCATTTT.

In its sample, this clonotype was seen many times. This chain connects TRBV20-1 to TRBJ2-1; D gene ambiguous. V was trimmed by 3 bases and J by 7 bases, leaving 10 bases between them. Germline lookup yields CDR1 DFQATT and CDR2 SNEGSKA (reference sequence). The CDR3 sequence is 12 residues long. The CDR3 protein is CSASPGRNEQFF. CDR3 nucleotide sequence: TGCAGTGCTAGTCCTGGGCGGAATGAGCAGTTCTTC.

This clonotype has just a few counts. The gene calls are TRBV12-3 or TRBV12-4 and TRBJ2-2; 8 nucleotides align to TRBD2. This CDR3 is built from 15 residues. V lost 3 bases to trimming and J lost 7 bases; unmatched junction nucleotides: 7. The CDR3 nucleotides read TGTGCCAGCAGTTTTGGCGGGAGGTTGAACGGGGAGCTGTTTTTT. This encodes CASSFGGRLNGELFF.

The table lists this clonotype with many counts. The rearrangement uses TRBV30 and TRBJ2-5; TRBD2 matches 8 bases. Germline CDR1 reads GTSNPN; CDR2 reads SVGIG (reference sequence). The CDR3 is 14 residues long. Trimming at V came to 1 base and at J to 5 bases, leaving 6 bases not matched to a gene. In nucleotides, the CDR3 is TGTGCCTGGAGTGGACTAGCGAGTGTGGAGACCCAGTACTTC. Its protein is CAWSGLASVETQYF.

This clonotype was counted ten times or more. This chain joins TRBV3-1 and TRBJ2-7; 9 nucleotides agree with TRBD2. Germline V gene data show CDR1 as LGHDT and CDR2 as YNNKEL (reference sequence). The length of the CDR3 is 15 residues. V trimming: 0 bases; J trimming: 5 bases; junction bases outside the gene matches: 5. For the CDR3, the DNA is TGTGCCAGCAGCCAAGATTCTCTAGCGGGAAACGAGCAGTACTTC. It is translated as CASSQDSLAGNEQYF.

There are many counts of this clonotype. Relative to the germline gene, one junction end is altered; a read error may explain this. The chain joins TRBV6-1 to TRBJ2-3; D may match TRBD1 or TRBD2 (5 bases each). The CDR3 is made up of 14 amino acids. CDR1 MNHNS and CDR2 SASEGT come from the germline V gene. This CDR3 reads CASREEGLSHTQYF. The CDR3 nucleotides read TGTGCCAGCAGGGAAGAGGGGTTATCACATACGCAGTATTTT.

This clonotype came up many times. The chain couples TRBV19 to TRBJ1-3; 9 nucleotides agree with TRBD1. Germline lookup yields CDR1 LNHDA and CDR2 SQIVND (reference sequence). Losses at the gene ends were 5 bases for V and 9 bases for J; bases not matched to a gene: 14. The CDR3 runs to 16 residues. The CDR3: CASSRLPGQGVGTIYF. CDR3 nucleotides: TGTGCCAGTAGTCGTCTCCCGGGACAGGGAGTGGGCACCATATATTTT.

This clonotype showed up many times. The chain links TRBV19 to TRBJ2-1, with D tentatively TRBD2 (6 bases). This CDR3 is 15 amino acids long. The V and J ends lost 6 bases and 6 bases respectively, with 18 bases between them. Germline V lookup: CDR1 LNHDA, CDR2 SQIVND (reference sequence). CDR3 bases: TGTGCCAGTAGATCCGGGACTTCTCCGGGCAATGAGCAGTTCTTC. Encoded protein: CASRSGTSPGNEQFF.

This clonotype was detected ten times or more. The chain recombines TRBV6-1 with TRBJ1-4; a weak D match, TRBD1 (5 bases). Trimming shortened V by 8 bases and J by 4 bases, and 11 bases separated the two germline ends. The CDR3 length is 13 residues. Germline loops: CDR1 MNHNS, CDR2 SASEGT. CDR3 DNA: TGTGCCAGCGGGGTGGGGCTTAATGAAAAACTGTTTTTT. Its protein is CASGVGLNEKLFF.

As concerns this clonotype: A much larger clone lies one base from this, so it may be a read error. The V gene is TRBV5-1, the J gene TRBJ2-7; D gene ambiguous. Germline-derived CDR1 and CDR2 are SGHRS and YFSETQ. With 0 bases removed from V and 6 bases from J, the gap between germline ends came to 7 bases. The CDR3 loop spans 12 amino acids. CDR3 bases: TGCGCCAGCAGCTTGGAGGATAGCGAGCAGTACTTC. It codes for CASSLEDSEQYF.

There are many counts of this clonotype. J is TRBJ2-1 and V is TRBV25-1; 11 bases line up with TRBD2. CDR1 is MGHDK, CDR2 SYGVNS, per germline. The length of the CDR3 is 14 residues. J gave up 6 bases and V 9 bases, and 7 bases lay outside the gene matches. The CDR3 coding sequence is TGTGCCAGTACGCCGGGACTAGCGGTCAATGAGCAGTTCTTC. This sequence encodes CASTPGLAVNEQFF.

This clonotype was recorded many times. J is TRBJ2-1 and V is TRBV5-4; D possibly corresponds to TRBD2 (5 bases). Germline V gene data show CDR1 as SGHNT and CDR2 as YYREEE (reference sequence). Trimming stripped 7 bases from V and 4 bases from J, with 18 bases between. The CDR3 spans 15 residues. CDR3 bases: TGTGCCAGCTCAACCCCCGGGAAAAGATACAATGAGCAGTTCTTC. It translates to CASSTPGKRYNEQFF.

This clonotype was found many times. The V gene is TRBV20-1, the J gene TRBJ2-1; 14 bases line up with TRBD2. The CDR3 is 14 residues long. Trimming removed 7 bases from V and 5 bases from J; junction bases left unmatched: 4. Looked up from germline, CDR1 is DFQATT and CDR2 is SNEGSKA (reference sequence). CDR3 protein: CSVPTSGRDNEQFF. CDR3 in DNA: TGCAGTGTCCCGACTAGCGGGAGGGACAATGAGCAGTTCTTC.

There are a few counts of this clonotype. A clone one base away is much larger, so this may be a read error. The chain has TRBV6-5 and TRBJ1-2, with TRBD1 identical over 8 bases. The germline V gene encodes CDR1 MNHEY and CDR2 SVGAGI. With 6 bases clipped from V and 4 bases from J, the junction kept 4 bases outside the gene matches. The CDR3 runs 13 residues. This CDR3 reads CASSWTGSYGYTF. The CDR3 DNA is TGTGCCAGCAGCTGGACAGGGAGCTATGGCTACACCTTC.

This clonotype was recorded many times. This rearrangement joins TRBV27 to TRBJ2-7; the match to TRBD2 covers 14 bases. Germline V gives CDR1 MNHEY, CDR2 SMNVEV (reference sequence). With 3 bases clipped from V and 6 bases from J, the junction kept 4 bases outside the gene matches. This CDR3 spans 15 amino acids. The CDR3 sequence is CASSLGTSGSREQYF. For the CDR3, the DNA is TGTGCCAGCAGTTTGGGGACTAGCGGGAGCCGCGAGCAGTACTTC.

Remarks on this clonotype: The CDR3 does not end in the conserved phenylalanine or tryptophan, so this is likely a read error. The rearrangement links TRBV7-9 to TRBJ1-1; D gene ambiguous. This CDR3 has 14 amino acids. Trimming removed 5 bases from V and 2 bases from J, with 12 bases in between. Per the germline V gene, CDR1 is SEHNR and CDR2 is FQNEAQ (reference sequence). CDR3 amino acids: CASSRALPNTEAFL. In DNA form, the CDR3 reads TGTGCCAGCAGCAGGGCCCTACCTAACACTGAAGCTTTCCTT.